The 28 T cell receptor beta chains below come from one sample, sequenced in a study of response to subunit inactivated influenza vaccine. One entry per CDR3 protein, called by TCRdb with MiXCR from the RT-PCR reads. The data contain some 500,000 distinct CDR3 sequences, 25% of them seen just once; the ten biggest clones take up around 1.8%. Here the sequenced sample was CD4+ T cells sorted from PBMCs, taken about 5 days after vaccination. The receptor set was obtained from a man aged 45-65 years who received an inactivated influenza vaccine.

V is TRBV28 and J is TRBJ1-4; 7 nucleotides match TRBD1. The CDR3 runs 15 residues. V lost 6 bases and J lost 8; bases outside the gene matches: 12. The germline V gene has CDR1 MDHEN and CDR2 SYDVKM. The CDR3 here is CASSPVTGFEEKLFF. As DNA, the CDR3 is TGTGCCAGCAGCCCGGTGACAGGGTTTGAAGAAAAACTGTTTTTT.

The chain carries TRBV3-1 and TRBJ2-7, with 15 bases that match TRBD2. The V gene's germline CDR1 is LGHDT and CDR2 YNNKEL (reference sequence). V shed 1 base and J 2 bases; nucleotides not matched to a gene: 15. This CDR3 has 21 amino acids. CDR3 sequence reads: CASSQGLVKYGLAGGPYEQYF. The CDR3 DNA is TGTGCCAGCAGCCAAGGTTTGGTTAAATACGGACTAGCGGGAGGGCCCTACGAGCAGTACTTC.

This clonotype has more than one count but fewer than ten. The rearrangement uses TRBV20-1 and TRBJ2-7; 7 bases agree with TRBD1. The germline CDR1 and CDR2 sequences are DFQATT and SNEGSKA (reference sequence). With 0 bases clipped from V and 5 bases from J, the junction kept 1 base outside the gene matches. The CDR3 runs 12 residues. The CDR3 loop is CSAREGGHEQYF. The CDR3 coding sequence is TGCAGTGCTAGAGAAGGGGGCCACGAGCAGTACTTC.

The rearrangement joins TRBV4-2 to TRBJ1-4; the D gene is possibly TRBD1 (6 bases). V was pared by 4 bases and J by 7 bases, with 13 bases between. This CDR3 is 14 amino acids long. CDR1 is LGHNA and CDR2 is YNFKEQ in the germline V gene. The CDR3 loop reads CASSPTSGAEKLFF. CDR3 in DNA: TGTGCCAGCAGCCCGACGTCGGGGGCTGAAAAACTGTTTTTT.

This rearrangement joins TRBV5-1 to TRBJ2-1; no clear D. With 1 base removed from V and 6 bases from J, the gap between germline ends came to 14 bases. The CDR3 is 15 amino acids. Germline V CDR1 and CDR2: SGHRS, YFSETQ. The CDR3 loop is CASSLPASASNEQFF. In DNA form, the CDR3 reads TGCGCCAGCAGCTTGCCGGCCAGTGCCAGCAATGAGCAGTTCTTC.

The chain has TRBV7-2 and TRBJ2-7, with 9 bases identical to TRBD1. The CDR3 contains 15 residues. J lost 5 bases, V lost 3 bases, and 8 bases had no gene match. Germline values: CDR1 SGHTA, CDR2 FQGNSA. The CDR3 DNA reads TGTGCCAGCAGCTTCTCGGGGACAGGGCTCAACGAGCAGTACTTC. Amino acid sequence: CASSFSGTGLNEQYF.

The chain employs TRBV6-2 or TRBV6-3 and TRBJ2-7, with TRBD2 matching over 7 bases. The germline V gene encodes CDR1 MNHEY and CDR2 SVGEGT. CDR3 length: 11 amino acids. J gave up 3 bases and V 11 bases, and 4 bases lay outside the gene matches. CDR3 DNA sequence: TGTGCCGCGGGAGTGGGCTACGAGCAGTACTTC. Its translation: CAAGVGYEQYF.

This clonotype was picked up a small number of times. The gene calls are TRBV7-8 and TRBJ2-7; a possible D gene is TRBD2 (5 bases). The ends were cut back, 5 bases at V and 3 bases at J, with 14 bases in the middle. The CDR3 spans 14 residues. Germline values: CDR1 SGHVS, CDR2 FQNEAQ. The CDR3 DNA is TGTGCCAGCAGCCCACTCCCCGGGGTCTACGAGCAGTACTTC. Its protein is CASSPLPGVYEQYF.

This clonotype was found a few times. The rearrangement uses TRBV20-1 and TRBJ2-1, with 7 bases lining up with TRBD2. V was clipped by 5 bases and J by 8 bases; unmatched bases: 6. Germline loops: CDR1 DFQATT, CDR2 SNEGSKA (reference sequence). CDR3 length: 12 residues. The CDR3 bases are TGCAGTGCTTCTCGACGGGGGGATGAGCAGTTCTTC. Translated, it gives CSASRRGDEQFF.

This clonotype was counted a few times. The genes are TRBV5-1 and TRBJ1-2; D gene uncertain. Trimming removed 4 bases from V and 2 bases from J, with 9 bases in between. The CDR3 covers 13 residues. CDR1 is SGHRS, CDR2 YFSETQ, per germline. The CDR3: CASSIGLNYGYTF. The CDR3 DNA sequence: TGCGCCAGCAGCATCGGACTGAACTATGGCTACACCTTC.

The J gene is TRBJ2-5, the V gene TRBV7-9; the match to TRBD1 covers 7 bases. The CDR3 is made up of 16 amino acids. CDR1 is SEHNR, CDR2 FQNEAQ, per germline (reference sequence). The junction had 13 bases not matched to a gene; V was cut back by 5 bases and J by 4 bases. CDR3 nucleotide sequence: TGTGCCAGCAGCAAAACTTGGACAGGAGGAGGAGAGACCCAGTACTTC. Amino acid sequence: CASSKTWTGGGETQYF.

The chain is built from TRBV12-3 or TRBV12-4 and TRBJ2-3; weak D call: TRBD2 (6 bases). V was pared by 2 bases and J by 4 bases, with 7 bases between. CDR3 size: 13 residues. CDR3 nucleotides: TGTGCCAGCAGTTTAACGGGGGCAGATACGCAGTATTTT. It is translated as CASSLTGADTQYF.

This clonotype was counted a few times. The gene calls are TRBV6-5 and TRBJ2-4; TRBD2 agrees at 7 bases. CDR1 MNHEY and CDR2 SVGAGI come from the germline V gene. Trimming took 2 bases from V and 9 from J; bases not matched to a gene: 4. This CDR3 comprises 13 residues. The CDR3 region is CASSYNGGTIQYF. CDR3 sequence (DNA): TGTGCCAGCAGTTACAACGGGGGGACCATTCAGTACTTC.

This clonotype has just a few counts. The chain joins TRBV4-2 to TRBJ2-1; 12 bases are a match to TRBD2. CDR1 and CDR2 from the germline V gene are LGHNA and YNFKEQ. CDR3 size: 15 residues. The trim removed 1 base at V and 5 bases at J, leaving 0 bases unmatched. DNA of the CDR3: TGTGCCAGCAGCCAAGGGACTAGCGGGAACAATGAGCAGTTCTTC. It yields the protein CASSQGTSGNNEQFF.

The V and J genes are TRBV18 and TRBJ2-1; D unclear. V lost 2 bases to trimming and J lost 0 bases, with 8 bases between them. Per the germline V gene, CDR1 is KGHSH and CDR2 is LQKENI. The length of the CDR3 is 15 residues. The CDR3 DNA reads as TGTGCCAGCTCACCAGACACGTACTCCTACAATGAGCAGTTCTTC. It yields the protein CASSPDTYSYNEQFF.

This clonotype was counted between two and nine times. This chain uses TRBV13 with TRBJ2-3, with a possible D match to TRBD2 (6 bases). The CDR3 is made up of 13 amino acids. Germline loops: CDR1 PRHDT, CDR2 FYEKMQ (reference sequence). Trimming shortened V by 5 bases and J by 8 bases, and 14 bases separated the two germline ends. The CDR3 region has the DNA TGTGCCAGCAGCCTCCGGGGGAGTGCTACGCAGTATTTT. Its protein product is CASSLRGSATQYF.

This clonotype appeared a few times. J is TRBJ2-3 and V is TRBV4-3, with 10 nucleotides matching TRBD2. V lost 0 bases and J lost 6; bases outside the gene matches: 6. Per germline, CDR1 LGHNA and CDR2 YSLEER. This CDR3 region has 16 residues. CDR3 region: CASSQDSSGRGDTQYF. The CDR3 bases are TGCGCCAGCAGCCAAGATTCGAGCGGGAGGGGGGATACGCAGTATTTT.

V and J are TRBV20-1 and TRBJ2-7; 13 bases agree with TRBD2. The V gene's germline CDR1 is DFQATT and CDR2 SNEGSKA (reference sequence). The trim removed 6 bases at V and 2 bases at J, leaving 1 base unmatched. The CDR3 contains 13 residues. CDR3 nucleotides: TGCAGTGCGGGACTAGCGGGAACCTACGAGCAGTACTTC. It yields the protein CSAGLAGTYEQYF.

The chain is built from TRBV28 and TRBJ2-3; 8 nucleotides match TRBD1. J lost 2 bases, V lost 2 bases, and 18 bases had no gene match. The CDR3 covers 20 residues. In germline, CDR1 is MDHEN, CDR2 SYDVKM. CDR3 in DNA: TGTGCCAGCAGTTTAGGTCAAGGGACCAGACAGGGGATTATCACAGATACGCAGTATTTT. Translated, it gives CASSLGQGTRQGIITDTQYF.

In its sample, this clonotype was seen a few times. This chain connects TRBV5-1 to TRBJ2-5; 12 bases line up with TRBD2. V was clipped by 4 bases and J by 1 base; unmatched bases: 5. The CDR3 totals 16 residues. Germline V gives CDR1 SGHRS, CDR2 YFSETQ. This CDR3 is CASSRTSGALQETQYF. In DNA form, the CDR3 reads TGCGCCAGCAGCCGGACTAGCGGGGCCCTCCAAGAGACCCAGTACTTC. Combining the CDR3 with reference TRBV5-1 and TRBJ2-5 gives the whole variable domain KAGVTQTPRYLIKTRGQQVTLSCSPISGHRSVSWYQQTPGQGLQFLFEYFSETQRNKGNFPGRFSGRQFSNSRSEMNVSTLELGDSALYLCASSRTSGALQETQYFGPGTRLLVL.

This clonotype has just a few counts. At one end, the junction sequence differs from germline, possibly due to a read error. V and J are TRBV6-1 and TRBJ2-2, with TRBD2 identical over 12 bases. The CDR3 sequence is 18 residues long. Germline CDR1 is MNHNS and CDR2 is SASEGT. The CDR3 DNA reads as TGTGCCATCAGTGAAGCGTCTAGCGGGGGGGCCGAAGGCGGGGAGCTGTTTTTT. Protein sequence: CAISEASSGGAEGGELFF.

This clonotype occurred many times. The rearrangement uses TRBV7-2 and TRBJ2-5; either TRBD1 or TRBD2 may fit D (6 bases each). V gave up 2 bases and J gave up 5 bases, with 15 bases separating them. The CDR3 runs to 15 residues. The germline gives CDR1 SGHTA, CDR2 FQGNSA. CDR3 sequence: CASSLLRGGRETQYF. The CDR3 DNA sequence: TGTGCCAGCAGCTTATTACGTGGGGGGCGGGAGACCCAGTACTTC.

The table lists this clonotype with a few counts. The junction and the germline gene differ at one end; a read error may be behind it. The rearrangement joins TRBV20-1 to TRBJ2-1; 13 nucleotides match TRBD2. CDR3 length: 17 amino acids. Looked up from germline, CDR1 is DFQATT and CDR2 is SNEGSKA (reference sequence). Here the CDR3 DNA reads TGCTGTGCTAGCGCTACTAGCGGGGGGGACTCCTACAATGAGCAGTTCTTC. This translates into CCASATSGGDSYNEQFF.

This clonotype was seen a few times. The chain joins TRBV20-1 to TRBJ2-4, with TRBD2 identical over 12 bases. With V trimmed by 6 bases and J by 2 bases, 2 bases remained unmatched. Germline assignment: CDR1 DFQATT and CDR2 SNEGSKA (reference sequence). The CDR3 has 14 amino acids. The CDR3 protein is CSAGLAGTKNIQYF. The CDR3 nucleotides are TGCAGTGCCGGACTAGCGGGAACCAAAAACATTCAGTACTTC.

V gene TRBV7-9 combines with J gene TRBJ1-1; D perhaps matches TRBD1 (6 bases). Germline V gives CDR1 SEHNR, CDR2 FQNEAQ (reference sequence). Trimming took 5 bases from V and 3 from J, leaving 10 bases between them. This CDR3 is 13 amino acids long. CDR3: CASSGRGYTEAFF. CDR3 DNA sequence: TGTGCCAGCAGCGGAAGGGGGTACACTGAAGCTTTCTTT.

The rearrangement links TRBV7-8 to TRBJ2-1; tentatively, D is TRBD1 (5 bases). The germline V and J ends were trimmed by 5 bases and 0 bases, with 14 bases remaining between them. The CDR3 is made up of 16 amino acids. Germline V gives CDR1 SGHVS, CDR2 FQNEAQ. The CDR3 coding sequence is TGTGCCAGCAGCACCTACAGGTTTAGCTCCTACAATGAGCAGTTCTTC. Protein sequence: CASSTYRFSSYNEQFF.

In its sample, this clonotype was seen a few times. This chain's CDR3 is CSARGSRGLTDTQYF. The CDR3 nucleotides read TGCAGTGCTAGAGGGTCCAGGGGGCTAACAGATACGCAGTATTTT. V is TRBV20-1 and J is TRBJ2-3, with TRBD1 identical over 8 bases. The length of the CDR3 is 15 residues. V dropped 1 base and J dropped 3; count of bases not matched to a gene: 6. The germline gives CDR1 DFQATT, CDR2 SNEGSKA (reference sequence).

Only a few counts were recorded for this clonotype. J is TRBJ1-6 and V is TRBV12-3 or TRBV12-4; maybe TRBD1 (5 bases). The V end lost 6 bases, the J end lost 6 bases, and 12 bases lay between the germline ends. This CDR3 is 14 amino acids long. The CDR3 DNA sequence: TGTGCCAGCAGCACCGGGACTGCTAATTCACCCCTCCACTTT. Translation: CASSTGTANSPLHF.